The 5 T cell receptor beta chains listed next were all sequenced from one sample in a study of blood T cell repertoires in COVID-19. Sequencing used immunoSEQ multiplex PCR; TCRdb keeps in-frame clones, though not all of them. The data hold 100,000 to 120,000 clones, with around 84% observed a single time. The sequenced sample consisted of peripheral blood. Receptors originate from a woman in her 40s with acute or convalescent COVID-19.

The CDR3 sequence: CASSLGSGGLPNEQFF. CDR3 coding DNA: TGTGCCAGCTCACTAGGCAGCGGGGGCCTCCCCAATGAGCAGTTCTTC. This chain links TRBV18 with TRBJ2-1, with 8 bases that match TRBD2. The CDR3 sequence is 16 residues long. Losses at the gene ends were 4 bases for V and 6 bases for J; bases not matched to a gene: 11. The germline V gene encodes CDR1 KGHSH and CDR2 LQKENI.

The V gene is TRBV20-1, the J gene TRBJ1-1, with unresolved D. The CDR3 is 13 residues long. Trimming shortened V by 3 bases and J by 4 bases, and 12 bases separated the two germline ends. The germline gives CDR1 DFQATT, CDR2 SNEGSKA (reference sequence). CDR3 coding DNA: TGCAGTGCTAGTAACACTGGGAGCACTGAAGCTTTCTTT. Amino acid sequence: CSASNTGSTEAFF.

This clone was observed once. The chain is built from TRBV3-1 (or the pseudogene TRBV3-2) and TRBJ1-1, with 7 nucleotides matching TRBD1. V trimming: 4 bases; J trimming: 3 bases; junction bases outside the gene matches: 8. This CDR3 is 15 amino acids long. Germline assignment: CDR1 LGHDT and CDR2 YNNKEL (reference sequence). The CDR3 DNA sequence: TGTGCCAGCAGCCGGTCGGACAGGCGCGACACTGAAGCTTTCTTT. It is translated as CASSRSDRRDTEAFF.

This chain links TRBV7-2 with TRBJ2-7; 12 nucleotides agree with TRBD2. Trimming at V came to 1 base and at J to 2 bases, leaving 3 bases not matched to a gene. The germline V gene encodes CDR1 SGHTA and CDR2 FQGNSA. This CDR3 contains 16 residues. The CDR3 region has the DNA TGTGCCAGCAGCTTAGGACTAGCGGGGGTACCCTACGAGCAGTACTTC. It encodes CASSLGLAGVPYEQYF. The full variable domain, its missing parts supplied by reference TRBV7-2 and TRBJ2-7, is GAGVSQSPSNKVTEKGKDVELRCDPISGHTALYWYRQSLGQGLEFLIYFQGNSAPDKSGLPSDRFSAERTGGSVSTLTIQRTQQEDSAVYLCASSLGLAGVPYEQYFGPGTRLTVT.

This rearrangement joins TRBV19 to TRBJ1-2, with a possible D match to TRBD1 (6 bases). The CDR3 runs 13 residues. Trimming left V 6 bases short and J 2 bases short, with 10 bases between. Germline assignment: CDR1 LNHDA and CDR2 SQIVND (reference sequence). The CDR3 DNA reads TGTGCCAGTAGCGACACAGGGAACTATGGCTACACCTTC. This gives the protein CASSDTGNYGYTF.